This T cell receptor (beta chain) appears in the sequencing data of a study of blood T cell repertoires in COVID-19. At the level of the study: From T cells, B-cell-depleted T cells, or PBMCs came the material, which was cDNA or gDNA.

Per the germline V gene, CDR1 is SNHLY and CDR2 is FYNNEI. Trimming took off 8 bases at V and 5 bases at J, with 21 bases between the two ends. The CDR3 loop spans 15 amino acids. The protocol was immunoSEQ multiplex PCR, while the TCRdb copy is restricted to in-frame clones and leaves out a portion. This sample yields tens of thousands of clones, of which just over 90% are seen a single time; around 0.34% belongs to the top ten. The TCR sequence derives from a man in his forties or fifties with COVID-19, enrolled during active disease. This chain joins TRBV2 and TRBJ2-5, with D maybe TRBD2 (5 bases). Sequencing was performed on peripheral blood. This CDR3 reads CASRPPGRVRETQYF. The CDR3 DNA is TGTGCCAGCCGGCCCCCGGGAAGGGTCAGGGAGACCCAGTACTTC.